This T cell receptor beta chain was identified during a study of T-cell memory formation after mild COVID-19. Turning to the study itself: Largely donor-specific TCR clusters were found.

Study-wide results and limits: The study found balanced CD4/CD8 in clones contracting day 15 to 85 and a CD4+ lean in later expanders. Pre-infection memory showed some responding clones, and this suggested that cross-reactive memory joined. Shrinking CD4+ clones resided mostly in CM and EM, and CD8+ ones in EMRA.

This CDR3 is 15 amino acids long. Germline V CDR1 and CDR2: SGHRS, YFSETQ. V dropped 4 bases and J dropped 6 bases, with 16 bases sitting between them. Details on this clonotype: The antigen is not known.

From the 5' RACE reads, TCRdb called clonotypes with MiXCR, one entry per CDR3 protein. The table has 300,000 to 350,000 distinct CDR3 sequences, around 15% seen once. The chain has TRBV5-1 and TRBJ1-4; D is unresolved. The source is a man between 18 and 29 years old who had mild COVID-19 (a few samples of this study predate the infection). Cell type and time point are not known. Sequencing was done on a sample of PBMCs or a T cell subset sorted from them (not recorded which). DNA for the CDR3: TGCGCCAGCAGCCTGTCCGGAAGTAGGGATGAAAAACTGTTTTTT. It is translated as CASSLSGSRDEKLFF.